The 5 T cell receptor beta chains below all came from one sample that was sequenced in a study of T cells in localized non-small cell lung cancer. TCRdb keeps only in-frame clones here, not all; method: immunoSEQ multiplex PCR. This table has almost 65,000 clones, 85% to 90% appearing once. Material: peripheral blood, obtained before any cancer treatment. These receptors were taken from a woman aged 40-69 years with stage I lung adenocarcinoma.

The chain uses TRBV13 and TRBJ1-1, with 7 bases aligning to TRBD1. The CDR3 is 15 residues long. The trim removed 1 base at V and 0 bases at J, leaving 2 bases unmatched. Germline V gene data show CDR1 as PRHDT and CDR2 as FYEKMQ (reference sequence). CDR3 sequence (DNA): TGTGCCAGCAGCTTAGAGGGACAGCTGAACACTGAAGCTTTCTTT. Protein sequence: CASSLEGQLNTEAFF.

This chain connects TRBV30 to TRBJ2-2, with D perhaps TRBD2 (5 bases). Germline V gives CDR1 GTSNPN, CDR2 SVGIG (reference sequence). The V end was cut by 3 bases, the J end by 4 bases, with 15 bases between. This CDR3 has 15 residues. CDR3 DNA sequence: TGTGCCTGGAGAGGAGGCGGGCTTTTCACCGGGGAGCTGTTTTTT. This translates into CAWRGGGLFTGELFF.

CDR3 in amino acids: CASSQDILVGLATEQYF. As DNA, the CDR3 is TGTGCCAGCAGCCAAGACATCTTGGTCGGACTAGCGACCGAGCAGTACTTC. This sequence joins TRBV14 and TRBJ2-7; TRBD2 agrees at 9 bases. This CDR3 has 17 amino acids. Germline loops: CDR1 SGHDN, CDR2 FVKESK. The J segment lost 6 bases and the V segment lost 0 bases, leaving 12 bases of the junction unmatched.

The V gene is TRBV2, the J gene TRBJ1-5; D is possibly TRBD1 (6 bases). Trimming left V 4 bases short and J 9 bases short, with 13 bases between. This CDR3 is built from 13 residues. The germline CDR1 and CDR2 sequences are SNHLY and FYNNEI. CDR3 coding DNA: TGTGCCAGCAGTGTAGAGGGGGAGAGGCCCCAGCATTTT. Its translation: CASSVEGERPQHF.

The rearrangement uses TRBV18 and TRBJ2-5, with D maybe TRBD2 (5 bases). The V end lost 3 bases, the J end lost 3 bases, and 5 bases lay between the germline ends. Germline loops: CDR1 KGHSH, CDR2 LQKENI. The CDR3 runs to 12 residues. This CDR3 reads CASSPGKETQYF. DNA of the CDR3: TGTGCCAGCTCACCCGGGAAAGAGACCCAGTACTTC.